Presented here are 15 T cell receptor beta chains from one specimen sequenced in a study of T-cell memory formation after mild COVID-19. TCRdb re-called the 5' RACE reads with MiXCR, one entry per CDR3 protein. The top ten hold about 22% of the sample, which has about 400,000 distinct CDR3 sequences, about 15% seen once. Sequenced sample: PBMCs or a T cell subset sorted from them (not recorded which). Receptor source: a man younger than 35 who had mild COVID-19 (a few samples of this study predate the infection). Cell type and time point are not known.

CDR3 sequence (DNA): TGTGCCAGCAGTGAAAGTTCTAGCGGGGGTTCAGATACGCAGTATTTT. This translates into CASSESSSGGSDTQYF. This sequence joins TRBV6-1 and TRBJ2-3; 10 nucleotides line up with TRBD2. Germline assignment: CDR1 MNHNS and CDR2 SASEGT. Trimming at V came to 2 bases and at J to 4 bases, leaving 6 bases not matched to a gene. The CDR3 totals 16 residues.

A few counts support this clonotype. This chain links TRBV20-1 with TRBJ2-5, with 10 bases that match TRBD1. This CDR3 region has 15 residues. The germline gives CDR1 DFQATT, CDR2 SNEGSKA (reference sequence). V gave up 0 bases and J gave up 5 bases; unmatched junction bases: 6. For the CDR3, the DNA is TGCAGTGCTAGAGATGGGGACAGGGGATGGGAGACCCAGTACTTC. It encodes CSARDGDRGWETQYF.

This clonotype has more than one count but fewer than ten. This chain connects TRBV10-3 to TRBJ2-1; no firm D call. The CDR3 has 16 residues. Germline lookup yields CDR1 ENHRY and CDR2 SYGVKD. Deletions cut 0 bases from V and 2 bases from J, with 11 bases between. The CDR3 DNA follows: TGTGCCATCAGTGAGTCGGTGGAGAGGACCTACAATGAGCAGTTCTTC. This sequence encodes CAISESVERTYNEQFF.

This sequence joins TRBV6-1 and TRBJ2-7; 9 bases map to TRBD1. CDR1 is MNHNS, CDR2 SASEGT, per germline. The CDR3 consists of 13 residues. The CDR3: CASCDRGVDEQYV. The CDR3 bases are TGTGCCAGCTGTGACAGGGGGGTGGACGAGCAGTACGTC.

The J gene is TRBJ2-2, the V gene TRBV10-3; D remains unclear. Between the trimmed V and J ends, which lost 1 base and 0 bases, there was a span of 6 bases. The CDR3 loop spans 15 amino acids. CDR1 and CDR2 from the germline V gene are ENHRY and SYGVKD. CDR3 in DNA: TGTGCCATCAGTGAGTTTCGGGCGAACACCGGGGAGCTGTTTTTT. Translated: CAISEFRANTGELFF.

Here the CDR3 reads CASSYSPIEEQFF. In DNA, the CDR3 is TGTGCCAGCAGTTACTCCCCAATCGAGGAGCAGTTCTTC. The chain combines TRBV6-2 or TRBV6-3 with TRBJ2-1, with no clear D. Trimming stripped 0 bases from V and 10 bases from J, with 10 bases between. This CDR3 is 13 amino acids long. The V gene's germline CDR1 is MNHEY and CDR2 SVGEGT.

The V gene is TRBV5-1, the J gene TRBJ2-7; no clear D gene. V was shortened by 0 bases and J by 1 base, with 5 bases between the two germline ends. CDR3 size: 13 residues. Germline CDR1 reads SGHRS; CDR2 reads YFSETQ. CDR3 sequence: CASSLDVSYEQYF. The CDR3 DNA reads TGCGCCAGCAGCTTGGATGTTTCCTACGAGCAGTACTTC.

By its share, this clonotype is medium-sized. The genes are TRBV5-1 and TRBJ2-2; D is tentatively TRBD1 or TRBD2 (5 bases each). This CDR3 has 17 amino acids. The germline V gene has CDR1 SGHRS and CDR2 YFSETQ. The V end lost 3 bases, the J end lost 0 bases, and 15 bases lay between the germline ends. CDR3: CASSSNGANANTGELFF. The DNA for the CDR3 is TGCGCCAGCAGCTCGAACGGGGCTAACGCGAACACCGGGGAGCTGTTTTTT.

This clonotype showed up just a few times. The V and J genes are TRBV3-1 and TRBJ2-3, with D possibly being TRBD1 (6 bases). The V gene's germline CDR1 is LGHDT and CDR2 YNNKEL (reference sequence). The CDR3 has 14 amino acids. Deletions cut 6 bases from V and 2 bases from J, with 12 bases between. The CDR3 DNA reads TGTGCCAGCAGACCCAGGGGCCCCACAGATACGCAGTATTTT. The encoded protein is CASRPRGPTDTQYF.

This clonotype was observed a handful of times. For the CDR3, the DNA is TGTGCCAGCAGGGGGACAGAGGATCAGCCCCAGCATTTT. Translated, it gives CASRGTEDQPQHF. The chain uses TRBV6-2 or TRBV6-3 and TRBJ1-5; 7 bases agree with TRBD1. V lost 6 bases, J lost 5 bases, and 4 bases stayed unmatched. The CDR3 is 13 residues long. Per the germline V gene, CDR1 is MNHEY and CDR2 is SVGEGT.

This clonotype was counted a single time. The chain has TRBV2 and TRBJ2-1; D tentatively reads TRBD1 or TRBD2 (5 bases each). The CDR3 consists of 16 residues. Germline CDR1 is SNHLY and CDR2 is FYNNEI. Between the trimmed V and J ends, which lost 8 bases and 5 bases, there was a span of 22 bases. DNA of the CDR3: TGTGCCAGCGGACAACGGTCGGGTGGGGGACACAATGAGCAGTTCTTC. Translated, it gives CASGQRSGGGHNEQFF.

This clonotype was counted between two and nine times. The chain recombines TRBV7-8 with TRBJ2-7; D is uncertain. V was clipped by 1 base and J by 3 bases, with 16 bases between them. Germline V gives CDR1 SGHVS, CDR2 FQNEAQ. CDR3 length equals 16 residues. The CDR3 sequence: CASSLELPRQNYEQYF. CDR3 nucleotide sequence: TGTGCCAGCAGCTTAGAACTCCCCCGGCAGAACTACGAGCAGTACTTC.

This clonotype was counted many times. This chain joins TRBV7-6 and TRBJ2-1; the match to TRBD2 covers 10 bases. Germline V gives CDR1 SGHVS, CDR2 FNYEAQ. Trimming removed 3 bases from V and 5 bases from J; junction bases left unmatched: 10. The CDR3 runs 17 residues. CDR3 region: CASSFTSPAGGNNEQFF. The DNA of the CDR3 is TGTGCCAGCAGCTTTACTTCCCCAGCGGGGGGGAACAATGAGCAGTTCTTC. Full variable domain (rest looked up from reference TRBV7-6 and TRBJ2-1): GAGVSQSPRYKVTKRGQDVALRCDPISGHVSLYWYRQALGQGPEFLTYFNYEAQQDKSGLPNDRFSAERPEGSISTLTIQRTEQRDSAMYRCASSFTSPAGGNNEQFFGPGTRLTVL.

The chain recombines TRBV19 with TRBJ2-7, with unresolved D. This CDR3 spans 13 amino acids. Trimming removed 5 bases from V and 2 bases from J, with 10 bases in between. CDR1 is LNHDA and CDR2 is SQIVND in the germline V gene (reference sequence). This CDR3 reads CASSSGRPYEQYF. CDR3 nucleotides: TGTGCCAGTAGTTCCGGCAGGCCCTACGAGCAGTACTTC.

The chain links TRBV19 to TRBJ2-2, with D hard to call. This CDR3 spans 16 amino acids. With 7 bases removed from V and 6 bases from J, the gap between germline ends came to 21 bases. CDR1 is LNHDA, CDR2 SQIVND, per germline (reference sequence). The CDR3 reads CASTWLVASRSGELFF. In DNA, the CDR3 is TGTGCCAGTACCTGGTTGGTGGCCAGTCGTTCCGGGGAGCTGTTTTTT.